Listed here are 17 T cell receptor beta chains from one sample, sequenced in a study of blood T cell repertoires in COVID-19. The table came from immunoSEQ multiplex PCR; TCRdb's copy has only in-frame clones and leaves some out. The repertoire holds about 64,000 clones, with 75% to 95% as singletons. The sample consisted of peripheral blood. These receptors were taken from a woman of 80 years or more with active COVID-19.

This chain links TRBV28 with TRBJ2-5; D is possibly TRBD1 (6 bases). From germline, CDR1 is MDHEN and CDR2 SYDVKM. This CDR3 is 13 amino acids long. Trimming took off 6 bases at V and 4 bases at J, with 12 bases between the two ends. CDR3 bases: TGTGCCAGCAGACTAGACAGGAGAGAGACCCAGTACTTC. It specifies CASRLDRRETQYF.

This chain links TRBV27 with TRBJ1-1; tentative D call: TRBD1 (5 bases). Germline V gives CDR1 MNHEY, CDR2 SMNVEV (reference sequence). CDR3 size: 13 residues. Trimming took 5 bases from V and 1 from J, leaving 8 bases between them. Here the CDR3 DNA reads TGTGCCAGCAGTCCCCAGGGGAACACTGAAGCTTTCTTT. It encodes CASSPQGNTEAFF.

The V gene is TRBV18, the J gene TRBJ1-1; 9 positions match TRBD1. This CDR3 is built from 16 residues. Germline assignment: CDR1 KGHSH and CDR2 LQKENI. J was trimmed by 6 bases and V by 3 bases; bases with no gene match: 11. This chain's CDR3 is CASSPLPGTGRAEAFF. The CDR3 DNA is TGTGCCAGCTCACCGCTCCCCGGGACAGGGAGGGCTGAAGCTTTCTTT.

V is TRBV6-5 and J is TRBJ2-7; 12 bases align to TRBD2. The V gene end was trimmed by 6 bases and the J gene end by 6 bases; junction bases not matched to a gene: 9. The CDR3 contains 15 residues. Germline loops: CDR1 MNHEY, CDR2 SVGAGI. CDR3 sequence reads: CASRPLAGGPAEQYF. In DNA, the CDR3 is TGTGCCAGCAGACCCCTAGCGGGAGGGCCGGCCGAGCAGTACTTC.

The chain carries TRBV24-1 and TRBJ2-5; 7 positions agree with TRBD2. The CDR3 runs to 16 residues. Trimming took 6 bases from V and 5 from J; bases not matched to a gene: 14. Germline CDR1 reads KGHDR; CDR2 reads SFDVKD. CDR3 amino acids: CATSSTRTQGGETQYF. The DNA of the CDR3 is TGTGCCACCAGTTCGACGCGGACCCAGGGAGGGGAGACCCAGTACTTC.

V and J are TRBV10-3 and TRBJ2-3; 11 bases fit TRBD2. The CDR3 totals 18 residues. The ends lost 5 bases at V and 1 base at J; junction bases unmatched: 11. Germline CDR1 ENHRY, CDR2 SYGVKD. CDR3 sequence: CAISPLAGGRMRTDTQYF. The CDR3 nucleotides read TGTGCCATCAGTCCTCTAGCGGGGGGACGAATGCGCACAGATACGCAGTATTTT.

The chain employs TRBV18 and TRBJ2-3; possibly TRBD2 for D (6 bases). Germline CDR1 reads KGHSH; CDR2 reads LQKENI. CDR3 length: 16 residues. V lost 1 base and J lost 5, with 16 bases in between. The CDR3 DNA reads as TGTGCCAGCTCACCACGGGGACTTCAAAGCGGAGATACGCAGTATTTT. Protein: CASSPRGLQSGDTQYF.

V usage is TRBV6-2 or TRBV6-3 and J usage is TRBJ2-7; D not certain. V lost 2 bases and J lost 3, with 11 bases in between. This CDR3 comprises 14 residues. Germline V CDR1 and CDR2: MNHEY, SVGEGT. This CDR3 reads CASSYEQLIYEQYF. CDR3 nucleotides: TGTGCCAGCAGTTACGAACAGCTCATCTACGAGCAGTACTTC.

The chain uses TRBV6-4 and TRBJ2-3, with D uncertain. This CDR3 has 14 amino acids. V lost 3 bases and J 1 base, leaving 8 bases between the germline ends. Germline lookup yields CDR1 MRHNA and CDR2 SNTAGT. The CDR3 DNA follows: TGTGCCAGCAGTGAGCGGTATGGCACAGATACGCAGTATTTT. Amino acid sequence: CASSERYGTDTQYF.

The chain uses TRBV7-9 and TRBJ1-3, with 8 bases identical to TRBD1. The CDR3 has 13 amino acids. Germline V gene lookup returns CDR1 SEHNR and CDR2 FQNEAQ (reference sequence). V dropped 10 bases and J dropped 7; count of bases not matched to a gene: 9. In nucleotides, the CDR3 is TGTGCCACTCCGGACAGGGAGCGTAACACCATATATTTT. Its translation is CATPDRERNTIYF.

The genes are TRBV7-9 and TRBJ2-1, with D unclear. CDR3 length: 16 amino acids. The V end lost 1 base, the J end lost 7 bases, and 17 bases lay between the germline ends. The germline V gene has CDR1 SEHNR and CDR2 FQNEAQ (reference sequence). CDR3 loop: CASSLVSVTGSNEQFF. CDR3 nucleotide sequence: TGTGCCAGCAGCTTAGTATCGGTTACCGGGTCAAATGAGCAGTTCTTC.

Notes on this clone: The same CDR3 is also encoded by other DNA sequences in this sample. The chain combines TRBV5-1 with TRBJ2-3, with 8 nucleotides matching TRBD2. V lost 2 bases, J lost 1 base, and 3 bases stayed unmatched. The CDR3 runs 15 residues. The germline V gene has CDR1 SGHRS and CDR2 YFSETQ. The CDR3 nucleotides are TGCGCCAGCAGCTTAGGAGCGGGAGGCACAGATACGCAGTATTTT. It yields the protein CASSLGAGGTDTQYF.

This clone occurred a few times. The chain uses TRBV27 and TRBJ2-7, with 10 nucleotides matching TRBD1. The CDR3 is made up of 15 amino acids. Germline values: CDR1 MNHEY, CDR2 SMNVEV (reference sequence). The J segment lost 3 bases and the V segment lost 4 bases, leaving 6 bases of the junction unmatched. DNA for the CDR3: TGTGCCAGCAGTTCGGGACAGGGGATTCGCTACGAGCAGTACTTC. Its protein is CASSSGQGIRYEQYF.

The genes are TRBV9 and TRBJ1-1, with D perhaps matching TRBD1 (5 bases). This CDR3 contains 15 residues. V lost 0 bases to trimming and J lost 1 base, with 10 bases between them. Germline V gene lookup returns CDR1 SGDLS and CDR2 YYNGEE. CDR3 residues: CASSVEPQGNTEAFF. CDR3 nucleotide sequence: TGTGCCAGCAGCGTAGAGCCCCAGGGGAACACTGAAGCTTTCTTT.

The chain employs TRBV28 and TRBJ2-3, with D maybe TRBD2 (5 bases). Trimming stripped 2 bases from V and 10 bases from J, with 13 bases between. CDR3 length: 13 amino acids. Germline V gives CDR1 MDHEN, CDR2 SYDVKM. The CDR3 loop reads CASSLVGRAAQYF. The DNA of the CDR3 is TGTGCCAGCAGTTTAGTCGGGCGGGCGGCGCAGTATTTT.

This clone was detected only a few times. V usage is TRBV15 and J usage is TRBJ1-6; the D is unclear. The CDR3 length is 13 residues. In germline, CDR1 is LNHNV, CDR2 YYDKDF (reference sequence). V lost 0 bases and J 14 bases, leaving 11 bases between the germline ends. In DNA, the CDR3 is TGTGCCACCAGCAGAGATTTATTGAGCTCCCTCCACTTT. This sequence encodes CATSRDLLSSLHF.

The rearrangement joins TRBV5-1 to TRBJ2-3; D uncertain. The germline V gene has CDR1 SGHRS and CDR2 YFSETQ. This CDR3 is 13 amino acids long. The V and J ends lost 5 bases and 5 bases respectively, with 12 bases between them. CDR3 sequence (DNA): TGCGCCAGCAGGCCGGAGTCCAGAGATACGCAGTATTTT. Its translation is CASRPESRDTQYF.